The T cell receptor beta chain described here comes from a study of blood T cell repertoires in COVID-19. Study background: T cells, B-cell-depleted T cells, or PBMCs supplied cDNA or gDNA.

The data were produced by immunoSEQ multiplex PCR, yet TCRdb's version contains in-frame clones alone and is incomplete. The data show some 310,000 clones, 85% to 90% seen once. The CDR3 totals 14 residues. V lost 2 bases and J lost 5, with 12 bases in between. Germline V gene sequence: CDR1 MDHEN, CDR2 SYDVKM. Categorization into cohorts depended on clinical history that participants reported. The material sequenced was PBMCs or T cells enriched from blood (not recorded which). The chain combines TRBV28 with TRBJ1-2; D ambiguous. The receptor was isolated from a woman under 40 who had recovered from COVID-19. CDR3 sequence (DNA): TGTGCCAGCAGTTTACCCCTTACCGAGTATGGCTACACCTTC. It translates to CASSLPLTEYGYTF.